Listed below are T cell receptor beta chains from one sample, sequenced in a study of blood T cell repertoires in COVID-19. The assay was immunoSEQ multiplex PCR, and TCRdb's table has in-frame clones only and misses some. The sample includes 300,000 or so clones, roughly 90% of them seen just once. Sequencing used PBMCs or T cells enriched from blood (not recorded which). The receptor source for this set is a woman aged 25 to 39 who had recovered from COVID-19. Each CDR3 is given with its conserved first and last residue. The order of the fields is clone size, D gene, V gene, J gene, CDR3 DNA, CDR3 protein. D genes are given only for firm matches. Clone size, where shown, is once, few, many, or a class for clones that have expanded.

abundance: NA
d_gene: TRBD1
v_gene: TRBV7-9
j_gene: TRBJ1-5
CDR3nt: TGTGCCAGCAGCTTAGGGGACAGGGGTACGAATCAGCCCCAGCATTTT
CDR3aa: CASSLGDRGTNQPQHF

abundance: NA
d_gene: NA
v_gene: TRBV30
j_gene: TRBJ1-4
CDR3nt: TGTGCCTGGAACGGGGATTCTAATGAAAAACTGTTTTTT
CDR3aa: CAWNGDSNEKLFF

abundance: NA
d_gene: TRBD1
v_gene: TRBV18
j_gene: TRBJ2-1
CDR3nt: TGTGCCAGCTCACCCGGGACAGGGGATATCGATGAGCAGTTCTTC
CDR3aa: CASSPGTGDIDEQFF

abundance: NA
d_gene: NA
v_gene: TRBV5-5
j_gene: TRBJ1-1
CDR3nt: TGTGCCAGCAGCTTGAGAGGCACTGAAGCTTTCTTT
CDR3aa: CASSLRGTEAFF

abundance: once
d_gene: NA
v_gene: TRBV6-6
j_gene: TRBJ1-5
CDR3nt: TGTGCCAGCAGTGCAGGGGATACCATTAACAATCAGCCCCAGCATTTT
CDR3aa: CASSAGDTINNQPQHF

abundance: NA
d_gene: TRBD2
v_gene: TRBV19
j_gene: TRBJ2-2
CDR3nt: TGTGCCAGTAGTATAGATCTGATGCGGGGGGGTATCGGGGAGCTGTTTTTT
CDR3aa: CASSIDLMRGGIGELFF

abundance: NA
d_gene: NA
v_gene: TRBV4-3
j_gene: TRBJ1-5
CDR3nt: TGCGCCAGCAGCCAAGAAGGGGCGAGCAATCAGCCCCAGCATTTT
CDR3aa: CASSQEGASNQPQHF

abundance: NA
d_gene: NA
v_gene: TRBV6-5
j_gene: TRBJ2-2
CDR3nt: TGTGCCAGCAGTTATTTCAGGGCAAACACCGGGGAGCTGTTTTTT
CDR3aa: CASSYFRANTGELFF

abundance: NA
d_gene: TRBD2
v_gene: TRBV4-3
j_gene: TRBJ2-7
CDR3nt: TGCGCCAGCAGCCAAGCCACTAGCGGGGGATACGAGCAGTACTTC
CDR3aa: CASSQATSGGYEQYF

abundance: NA
d_gene: NA
v_gene: TRBV18
j_gene: TRBJ2-7
CDR3nt: TGTGCCAGCTCAAAGGGACGGGACTTTCACGAGCAGTACTTC
CDR3aa: CASSKGRDFHEQYF

abundance: once
d_gene: TRBD1
v_gene: TRBV5-1
j_gene: TRBJ1-6
CDR3nt: TGCGCCAGCAGCTTGGATAGTTGGCAGGGGGCGACCAGAGGCGATAATTCACCCCTCCACTTT
CDR3aa: CASSLDSWQGATRGDNSPLHF

abundance: NA
d_gene: NA
v_gene: TRBV10-3
j_gene: TRBJ1-6
CDR3nt: TGTGCCATCAGTGACAGGGTCGATTCACCCCTCCACTTT
CDR3aa: CAISDRVDSPLHF

abundance: once
d_gene: TRBD2
v_gene: TRBV7-8
j_gene: TRBJ2-5
CDR3nt: TGTGCCAGCAGCTTAGGTAGCGGGGGCCTCCAAGAGACCCAGTACTTC
CDR3aa: CASSLGSGGLQETQYF

abundance: NA
d_gene: NA
v_gene: TRBV28
j_gene: TRBJ1-4
CDR3nt: TGTGCCAGCAGTTTTGGTGTAGGGGCGCCTAATGAAAAACTGTTTTTT
CDR3aa: CASSFGVGAPNEKLFF

abundance: NA
d_gene: NA
v_gene: TRBV6-5
j_gene: TRBJ2-7
CDR3nt: TGTGCCAGCAGTTACGGGGCCGGGGGCGAGCAGTACTTC
CDR3aa: CASSYGAGGEQYF

abundance: NA
d_gene: NA
v_gene: TRBV29-1
j_gene: TRBJ1-1
CDR3nt: TGCAGCGTTGCCCACCAGTGGGCAAGAGAAGCTTTCTTT
CDR3aa: CSVAHQWAREAFF

abundance: NA
d_gene: NA
v_gene: TRBV7-9
j_gene: TRBJ2-7
CDR3nt: TGTGCCAGCAGCCCCGATTCAGGATGGGGGGTGGGCTACGAGCAGTACTTC
CDR3aa: CASSPDSGWGVGYEQYF

abundance: NA
d_gene: NA
v_gene: TRBV12-3/TRBV12-4
j_gene: TRBJ1-2
CDR3nt: TGTGCCAGCGACTCAAATGGCTACACCTTC
CDR3aa: CASDSNGYTF

abundance: NA
d_gene: NA
v_gene: TRBV9
j_gene: TRBJ2-3
CDR3nt: TGTGCCAGCAGCGTAGGGGGTAGCGAAGATACGCAGTATTTT
CDR3aa: CASSVGGSEDTQYF

abundance: NA
d_gene: TRBD1
v_gene: TRBV7-8
j_gene: TRBJ1-5
CDR3nt: TGTGCCAGCAGCTTAGGGACAGGGGATCAGCCCCAGCATTTT
CDR3aa: CASSLGTGDQPQHF

abundance: NA
d_gene: TRBD2
v_gene: TRBV7-6
j_gene: TRBJ2-3
CDR3nt: TGTGCCAGCAGCTTAGTCTTCGGGGGGACAGATACGCAGTATTTT
CDR3aa: CASSLVFGGTDTQYF

abundance: NA
d_gene: TRBD1
v_gene: TRBV10-3
j_gene: TRBJ2-7
CDR3nt: TGTGCCATCAGTAACAGGGGTTCCCCTCCCGAGCAGTACTTC
CDR3aa: CAISNRGSPPEQYF

abundance: NA
d_gene: NA
v_gene: TRBV30
j_gene: TRBJ1-4
CDR3nt: TGTGCCTGGAGTCCGGGACTGTCTCAAGAAAAACTGTTTTTT
CDR3aa: CAWSPGLSQEKLFF

abundance: NA
d_gene: TRBD1
v_gene: TRBV12-3/TRBV12-4
j_gene: TRBJ1-2
CDR3nt: TGTGCCAGCAGATCTGGACAGGGAACTGGCTACACCTTC
CDR3aa: CASRSGQGTGYTF

abundance: NA
d_gene: NA
v_gene: TRBV29-1
j_gene: TRBJ2-6
CDR3nt: TGCAGCGTTGACGTGGCCGGGGCCAACGTCCTGACTTTC
CDR3aa: CSVDVAGANVLTF

abundance: NA
d_gene: TRBD1
v_gene: TRBV19
j_gene: TRBJ1-4
CDR3nt: TGTGCCAGCCAGGACAGGGGAACTAATGAAAAACTGTTTTTT
CDR3aa: CASQDRGTNEKLFF

abundance: NA
d_gene: TRBD1
v_gene: TRBV2
j_gene: TRBJ1-6
CDR3nt: TGTGCCAGCAGAGAAGGGACAGGGAATAATTCACCCCTCCACTTT
CDR3aa: CASREGTGNNSPLHF